This T cell receptor beta chain is drawn from a study of cytomegalovirus exposure and HLA in healthy donors. Study-level background: An analysis done earlier identified about 120 million unique TCR beta sequences from roughly 190 million T cells. From HLA-typed donors, an early data release held tens of millions of unique TCRs.

Between the trimmed V and J ends, which lost 2 bases and 6 bases, there was a span of 23 bases. From germline, CDR1 is SGHVS and CDR2 FQNEAQ. CDR3 length: 17 amino acids. PCR primers comprised 60 Vbeta and 13 Jbeta primers. Generated by immunoSEQ multiplex PCR, the TCRdb table keeps only in-frame clones and is missing some. This table holds 100,000 to 120,000 clones, roughly three quarters found once. Whole-study findings and limits: The authors judged a highly shared variant cluster likely a sequencing artifact.

For this clone: Its specificity is unknown.

This TCR was recovered from a man between 40 and 49 years old in good health and CMV-seronegative. The chain uses TRBV7-8 and TRBJ2-7; tentatively, D is TRBD1 (7 bases). The sequenced sample was PBMCs. CDR3 sequence reads: CASSLTPLARGAGEQYF. The CDR3, as DNA: TGTGCCAGCAGCTTAACCCCTTTAGCCAGGGGGGCCGGCGAGCAGTACTTC.